Below, one T cell receptor (beta chain) is given with its context. Antigen specificity is unknown. The data derive from a study of T cells expressing NK-cell markers. Whole-study context: Sorted CD3+CD56+NKG2C+, CD3+CD56+NKG2C- and CD3+CD56-NKG2C+ T-cell subsets were beta-chain profiled.

Libraries used 5'RACE template switching adding universal primer site and UMIs. One entry per CDR3 protein, without DNA, is what TCRdb gives after re-calling the 5' RACE reads. The clone table shows roughly 180,000 distinct CDR3 sequences, with the ten largest holding roughly 18%. The CDR3 loop spans 18 amino acids. The germline CDR1 and CDR2 sequences are SGHRS and YFSETQ. Overall study findings and caveats: It remained uncertain whether the expanded NKG2C+ T cell clones were specific for HCMV antigens. The CD3+CD56-NKG2C+ fraction of a handful of donors was also led by these clonotypes.

This chain joins TRBV5-1 and TRBJ2-6. The specimen sequenced was blood T cells: a sorted CD56 or NKG2C T cell subset, CD4+ or CD8+ T cells, or bulk PBMC T cells (not recorded which). This TCR was recovered from a woman aged 18 to 75 in good health. The CDR3 protein is CASSSAGDPGAGANVLTF.